This TCR beta chain was captured in a study of OX40 agonist ivuxolimab in advanced cancers. This clone has only a few counts. The CDR3 consists of 14 residues. CDR1 and CDR2 (germline): MNHEY, SVGAGI. Trimming left V 8 bases short and J 4 bases short, with 17 bases between. Clones were sequenced by immunoSEQ multiplex PCR, and TCRdb holds only the in-frame ones, with some missing. The table lists 10,000 to 15,000 clones, 84% of them singletons, with approximately 25% in the top ten. The receptor was derived from an adult with an advanced solid tumor such as melanoma, head and neck, liver or kidney cancer. The chain carries TRBV6-5 and TRBJ1-2; D unresolved. Sequenced material: CD4+ or CD8+ T cells sorted from blood, taken in a trial of the OX40 agonist ivuxolimab. CDR3 sequence reads: CASGFRAAGYGYTF. Written as DNA, the CDR3 is TGTGCCAGCGGGTTCCGGGCGGCCGGCTATGGCTACACCTTC.